This TCR beta chain originates from a study of cytomegalovirus exposure and HLA in healthy donors. The study, taken as a whole, reports: Roughly 170 TCR beta chains were listed as cytomegalovirus-associated.

The CDR3 covers 15 residues. Germline CDR1 is SGDLS and CDR2 is YYNGEE. V lost 3 bases, J lost 1 base, and 4 bases stayed unmatched. Healthy bone marrow donors made up the donors. In regard to this clone: Its antigen is still unknown.

The PCR contained 60 Vbeta and 13 Jbeta primers. TCRdb keeps only in-frame clones here, not all; method: immunoSEQ multiplex PCR. The sample includes 180,000 or so clones. This clonotype was sampled from a boy younger than 18 in good health and CMV-seronegative. The sample consisted of PBMCs. The chain has TRBV9 and TRBJ1-5, with 7 bases aligning to TRBD1. The DNA for the CDR3 is TGTGCCAGCAGCGACGGGGACAGCAGCAATCAGCCCCAGCATTTT. This encodes CASSDGDSSNQPQHF.